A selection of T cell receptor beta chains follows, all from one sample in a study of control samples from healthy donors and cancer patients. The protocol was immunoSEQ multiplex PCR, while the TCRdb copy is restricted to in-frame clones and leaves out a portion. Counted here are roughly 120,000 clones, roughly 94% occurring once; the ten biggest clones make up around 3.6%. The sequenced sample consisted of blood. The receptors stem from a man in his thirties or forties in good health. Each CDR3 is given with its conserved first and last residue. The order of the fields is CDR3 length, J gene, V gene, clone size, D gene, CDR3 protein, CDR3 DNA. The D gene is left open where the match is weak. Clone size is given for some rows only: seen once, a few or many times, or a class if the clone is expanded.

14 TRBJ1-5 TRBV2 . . CASSETGHNQPQHF TGTGCCAGCAGTGAAACTGGACACAATCAGCCCCAGCATTTT
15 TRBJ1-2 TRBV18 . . CASSPWVEGERGYTF TGTGCCAGCTCCCCCTGGGTGGAGGGGGAACGCGGCTACACCTTC
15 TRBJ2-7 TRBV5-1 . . CASSPETDRTYEQYF TGCGCCAGCAGCCCGGAGACCGACAGGACCTACGAGCAGTACTTC
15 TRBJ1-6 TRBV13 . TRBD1 CASRQETGENSPLHF TGTGCCAGCAGACAGGAGACAGGGGAAAATTCACCCCTCCACTTT
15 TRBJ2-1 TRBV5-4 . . CASSLGGDSYNEQFF TGTGCCAGCAGCTTGGGAGGGGACTCCTACAATGAGCAGTTCTTC
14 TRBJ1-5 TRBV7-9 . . CASSRTDSNQPQHF TGTGCCAGCAGCAGGACAGATAGCAATCAGCCCCAGCATTTT
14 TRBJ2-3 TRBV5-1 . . CASRVSPGTDTQYF TGCGCCAGCAGGGTTTCTCCTGGGACAGATACGCAGTATTTT
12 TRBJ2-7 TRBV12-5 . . CASALGGNEQYF TGTGCTAGTGCCCTAGGAGGGAACGAGCAGTACTTC
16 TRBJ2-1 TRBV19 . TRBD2 CASSIAGRGGYNEQFF TGTGCCAGTAGTATAGCCGGGCGCGGGGGCTACAATGAGCAGTTCTTC
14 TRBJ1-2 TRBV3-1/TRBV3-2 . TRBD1 CASSQTGGKEGYTF TGTGCCAGCAGTCAAACAGGGGGCAAGGAGGGCTACACCTTC
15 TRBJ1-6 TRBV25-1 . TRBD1 CASSELTGFGSPLHF TGTGCCAGCAGTGAACTGACAGGGTTTGGGTCACCCCTCCACTTT
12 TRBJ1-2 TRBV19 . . CASRPLGAGYTF TGTGCCAGTAGGCCCTTAGGGGCGGGCTACACCTTC
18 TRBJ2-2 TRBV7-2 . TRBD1 CASSFYPQTGRVTGELFF TGTGCCAGCAGCTTCTATCCTCAGACAGGGCGGGTCACCGGGGAGCTGTTTTTT
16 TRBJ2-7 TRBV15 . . CATSRVDGTYSYEQYF TGTGCCACCAGCAGAGTAGATGGGACCTACTCCTACGAGCAGTACTTC
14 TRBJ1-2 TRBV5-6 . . CASSWDGQNYGYTF TGTGCCAGCAGCTGGGACGGACAAAACTATGGCTACACCTTC
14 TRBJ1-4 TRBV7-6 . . CASSSDPGRGKLFF TGTGCCAGCAGCTCGGACCCAGGTCGGGGAAAACTGTTTTTT
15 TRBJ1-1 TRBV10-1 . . CASSGNREMNTEAFF TGCGCCAGCAGTGGGAACAGGGAAATGAACACTGAAGCTTTCTTT
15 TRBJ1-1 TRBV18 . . CASSTTTGWVDEAFF TGTGCCAGCTCAACCACGACGGGCTGGGTGGATGAAGCTTTCTTT
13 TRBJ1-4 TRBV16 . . CASSQESGYKLFF TGTGCCAGCAGCCAAGAGAGCGGCTACAAACTGTTTTTT
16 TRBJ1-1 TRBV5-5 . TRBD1 CASSPQPGGGNTEAFF TGTGCCAGCAGCCCCCAGCCAGGGGGCGGGAACACTGAAGCTTTCTTT
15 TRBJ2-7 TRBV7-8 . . CASSLEYDFYYEQYF TGTGCCAGCAGCTTAGAATATGACTTTTACTACGAGCAGTACTTC
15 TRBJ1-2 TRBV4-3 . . CASSQSTGTSYGYTF TGCGCCAGCAGCCAATCCACCGGGACCTCGTATGGCTACACCTTC
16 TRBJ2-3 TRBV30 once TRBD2 CAWVSGGGFEADTQYF TGTGCCTGGGTTAGCGGGGGGGGGTTCGAGGCAGATACGCAGTATTTT
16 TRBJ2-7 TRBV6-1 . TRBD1 CASSEPPGQGADEQYF TGTGCCAGCAGTGAACCGCCCGGACAGGGGGCGGACGAGCAGTACTTC
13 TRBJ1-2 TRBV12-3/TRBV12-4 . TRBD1 CASSWTGEGGYTF TGTGCCAGCAGTTGGACAGGTGAAGGTGGCTACACCTTC
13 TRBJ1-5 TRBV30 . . CAWSPQVSQPQHF TGTGCCTGGAGTCCCCAGGTAAGCCAGCCCCAGCATTTT
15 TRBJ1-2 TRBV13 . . CASSRDQGAPYGYTF TGTGCCAGCTCCCGGGATCAGGGAGCACCATATGGCTACACCTTC
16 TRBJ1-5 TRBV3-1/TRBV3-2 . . CASSQETAGNIQPQHF TGTGCCAGCAGCCAAGAAACGGCAGGGAACATTCAGCCCCAGCATTTT
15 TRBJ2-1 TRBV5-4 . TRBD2 CASSSGTSASNEQFF TGTGCCAGCAGCTCCGGGACTAGCGCTTCCAATGAGCAGTTCTTC
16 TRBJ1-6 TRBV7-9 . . CASSLGQGTPNSPLHF TGTGCCAGCAGCTTGGGTCAGGGAACCCCGAATTCACCCCTCCACTTT
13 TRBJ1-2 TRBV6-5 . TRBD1 CASGRQGNYGYTF TGTGCCAGTGGGCGACAGGGAAACTATGGCTACACCTTC
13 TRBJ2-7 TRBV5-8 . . CASSRDWRYEQYF TGTGCCAGCAGCCGGGACTGGCGATACGAGCAGTACTTC
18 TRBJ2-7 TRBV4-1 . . CASSQKNRDGLGLYEQYF TGCGCCAGCAGCCAAAAGAACAGGGACGGCCTAGGCCTCTACGAGCAGTACTTC
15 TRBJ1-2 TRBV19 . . CASHYIDQGHYGYTF TGTGCCAGCCACTACATAGACCAGGGGCACTATGGCTACACCTTC
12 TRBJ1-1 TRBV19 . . CASSNSGSEAFF TGTGCCAGTAGTAATTCGGGTAGTGAAGCTTTCTTT
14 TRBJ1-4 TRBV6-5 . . CASRTGATNEKLFF TGTGCCAGTCGAACGGGTGCAACTAATGAAAAACTGTTTTTT
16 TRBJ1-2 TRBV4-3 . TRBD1 CASSLLSGGTAYGYTF TGCGCCAGCAGCCTTTTAAGCGGCGGGACAGCCTATGGCTACACCTTC
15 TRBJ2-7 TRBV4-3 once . CASSQERQNDYEQYF TGCGCCAGCAGCCAAGAAAGACAGAACGACTACGAGCAGTACTTC
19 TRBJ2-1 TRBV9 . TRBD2 CASSVVIGGGSNRLNEQFF TGTGCCAGCAGCGTAGTAATTGGGGGAGGGAGTAACCGTTTGAATGAGCAGTTCTTC
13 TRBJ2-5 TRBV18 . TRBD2 CASSPQGGETQYF TGTGCCAGCTCACCACAGGGAGGGGAGACCCAGTACTTC
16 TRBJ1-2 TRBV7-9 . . CASSLAPSGTQGGYTF TGTGCCAGCAGCTTAGCGCCTTCCGGGACCCAGGGCGGCTACACCTTC